The TCR beta chain under discussion was sequenced for a study of tumor and adjacent non-tumor tissue in lung cancer. Looking at the study overall: The cohort had approximately 12 adenocarcinoma, a couple of squamous cell and 1 small cell patients.

About this clonotype itself: Its antigen is not identified. In this CDR3 the conserved last residue, phenylalanine or tryptophan, is missing, so a read error is likely.

Trimming removed 4 bases at V and 3 bases at J, with 13 bases between. The CDR3 runs 15 residues. CDR1 MNHNY and CDR2 SVGAGI come from the germline V gene (reference sequence). The library came from three nested PCR rounds adapted from ARM-PCR protocols. One entry per CDR3 protein results from TCRdb running MiXCR on the multiplex PCR reads. The data contain tens of thousands of distinct CDR3 sequences, around 80% of them singletons. Overall study results and limits: In normal lung, the top 100 clones were significantly more dominant than in tumor.

No cell sorting was done before RNA was extracted from the tissue. The normal lung tissue was taken more than 3 cm from the tumor edge. The TCR comes from a man aged 55 to 70 with non-small cell lung cancer. The sequencing input was distant non-tumor lung tissue. The rearrangement joins TRBV6-6 to TRBJ2-1; D perhaps matches TRBD2 (6 bases). The CDR3 sequence is CASSWGGGVYNEQFL. CDR3 nucleotide sequence: TGTGCCAGCAGTTGGGGCGGAGGGGTCTACAATGAGCAGTTCTTA.